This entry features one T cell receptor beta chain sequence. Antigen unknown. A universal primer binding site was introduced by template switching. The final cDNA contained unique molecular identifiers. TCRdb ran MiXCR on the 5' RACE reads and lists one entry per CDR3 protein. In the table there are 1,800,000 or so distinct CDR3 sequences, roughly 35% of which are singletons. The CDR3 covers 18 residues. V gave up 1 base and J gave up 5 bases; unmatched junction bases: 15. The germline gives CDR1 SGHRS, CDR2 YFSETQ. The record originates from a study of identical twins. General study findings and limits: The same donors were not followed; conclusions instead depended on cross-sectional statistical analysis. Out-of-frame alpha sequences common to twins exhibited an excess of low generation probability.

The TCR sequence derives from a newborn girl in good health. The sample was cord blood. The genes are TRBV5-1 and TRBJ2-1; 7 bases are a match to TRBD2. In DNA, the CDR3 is TGCGCCAGCAGCTTGCCCCGGTTAACCGGGACTATAAACAATGAGCAGTTCTTC. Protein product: CASSLPRLTGTINNEQFF.